The entry below describes one T cell receptor beta chain. Either two negative PCRs, clearance, or symptom resolution qualified Cohort 3 donors as recovered. This record comes from a study of blood T cell repertoires in COVID-19. Study as a whole: PBMCs, B-cell-depleted T cells, or T cells provided the cDNA or gDNA that made up the material.

The CDR3 is 14 residues long. Losses at the gene ends were 0 bases for V and 2 bases for J; bases not matched to a gene: 1. Germline values: CDR1 ENHRY, CDR2 SYGVKD. As processed by the authors: Reference gene primer amplification in the assay estimated nucleated cell counts. Assay used: immunoSEQ multiplex PCR; TCRdb lists only in-frame clones, some missing. The V and J calls and clone size come from that table; D and trimming were worked out from the DNA. Found here are hundreds of thousands of clones, more than 75% of them singletons; the top ten hold approximately 1.7%. The receptor was isolated from a woman in her forties or fifties who had recovered from COVID-19. The chain carries TRBV10-3 and TRBJ2-7; the match to TRBD1 covers 7 bases. The sample was PBMCs or T cells enriched from blood (not recorded which). DNA of the CDR3: TGTGCCATCAGTGAGTCGGGACAGACCTACGAGCAGTACTTC. Translation: CAISESGQTYEQYF.